This T cell receptor beta chain was found in a study of CD8+CD57+ T cells in acquired aplastic anemia. Genomic DNA constituted the template upon which TCR beta VDJ and CDR3 profiling was performed. TCRdb reprocessed the reads via MiXCR and lists one record per CDR3 protein. The sample consists of about 190,000 distinct CDR3 sequences, over 60% of them appearing once. In germline, CDR1 is SEHNR, CDR2 FQNEAQ (reference sequence). There are 14 residues in the CDR3. J lost 6 bases, V lost 0 bases, and 5 bases had no gene match. This clonotype has a handful of counts. The sequence was collected from a human donor with severe aplastic anemia or a healthy control (not recorded which). The sequenced sample consisted of sorted CD4+, CD8+, or CD8+CD57+ T cells (not recorded which) from PBMCs. The V call is TRBV7-9, the J call TRBJ2-7; the match to TRBD1 covers 7 bases. The CDR3 DNA follows: TGTGCCAGCAGCTTAGCACGGGACAGTTCCGAGCAGTACTTC. Amino acid sequence: CASSLARDSSEQYF. The complete variable domain, with remaining parts taken from reference TRBV7-9 and TRBJ2-7, reads DTGVSQNPRHKITKRGQNVTFRCDPISEHNRLYWYRQTLGQGPEFLTYFQNEAQLEKSRLLSDRFSAERPKGSFSTLEIQRTEQGDSAMYLCASSLARDSSEQYFGPGTRLTVT.